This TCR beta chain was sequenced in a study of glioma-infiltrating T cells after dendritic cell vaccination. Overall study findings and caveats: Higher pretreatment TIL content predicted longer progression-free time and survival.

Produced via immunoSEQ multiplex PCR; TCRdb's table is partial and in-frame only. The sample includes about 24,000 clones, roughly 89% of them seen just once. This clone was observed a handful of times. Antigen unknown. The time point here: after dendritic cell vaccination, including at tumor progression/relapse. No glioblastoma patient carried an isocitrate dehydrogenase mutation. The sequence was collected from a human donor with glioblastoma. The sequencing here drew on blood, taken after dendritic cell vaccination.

The CDR3 region is CAWSGQGSYEQYF. The CDR3 DNA sequence: TGTGCCTGGAGTGGGCAGGGTTCCTACGAGCAGTACTTC. The chain combines TRBV30 with TRBJ2-5; D may be TRBD1 (5 bases). With the DNA end fitting TRBJ2-7 better, the J assignment may be wrong. In germline, CDR1 is GTSNPN, CDR2 SVGIG (reference sequence). The CDR3 has 13 amino acids.